These 27 T cell receptor beta chains share one sample of origin, sequenced in a study of T cells expressing NK-cell markers. TCRdb reworked the 5' RACE reads into one entry per CDR3 protein, no DNA. The sample totals about 260,000 distinct CDR3 sequences. Sequences were obtained from blood T cells: a sorted CD56 or NKG2C T cell subset, CD4+ or CD8+ T cells, or bulk PBMC T cells (not recorded which). The receptors were gathered from a man aged 18-30 years in good health.

The rearrangement joins TRBV5-1 to TRBJ2-4. The CDR3 covers 15 residues. Germline lookup yields CDR1 SGHRS and CDR2 YFSETQ. The CDR3 sequence is CASRLELGTKNIQYF.

J is TRBJ2-6 and V is TRBV3-1. The CDR3 is 11 amino acids. Looked up from germline, CDR1 is LGHDT and CDR2 is YNNKEL (reference sequence). CDR3 region: CASMGANVLTF.

This rearrangement joins TRBV28 to TRBJ2-5; there is no DNA to check the TCRdb D call of TRBD1. The CDR3 is 15 amino acids. Germline V CDR1 and CDR2: MDHEN, SYDVKM. The CDR3 loop is CASSSRGTGVETQYF.

This chain links TRBV20-1 with TRBJ1-1; without DNA, the TCRdb call of TRBD1 cannot be checked. The length of the CDR3 is 14 residues. The V gene's germline CDR1 is DFQATT and CDR2 SNEGSKA (reference sequence). CDR3 amino acids: CSASQGATDTEAFF.

The chain combines TRBV15 with TRBJ2-2; TCRdb's D call, TRBD1, is unchecked because there is no DNA. Per the germline V gene, CDR1 is LNHNV and CDR2 is YYDKDF (reference sequence). CDR3 length: 18 amino acids. This chain's CDR3 is CATSRGPGQGSIAGELFF.

The rearrangement uses TRBV6-1 and TRBJ1-5; TCRdb indicates TRBD1, and absent DNA this call remains unverified. This CDR3 comprises 15 residues. Per germline, CDR1 MNHNS and CDR2 SASEGT. The CDR3 sequence is CASSDNRGLGQPQHF.

The gene calls are TRBV5-5 and TRBJ2-2. This CDR3 region has 14 residues. Germline V gives CDR1 SGHKS, CDR2 YYEKEE (reference sequence). CDR3 loop: CASSATVNTGELFF.

This sequence joins TRBV20-1 and TRBJ1-2. The CDR3 has 12 residues. Germline CDR1 and CDR2: DFQATT and SNEGSKA (reference sequence). This CDR3 is CSARVTAYGYTF.

The rearrangement joins TRBV3-1 to TRBJ2-1; the D call of TRBD1 rests on TCRdb alone, since no DNA is present to check it. This CDR3 is 14 amino acids long. Germline V gene data show CDR1 as LGHDT and CDR2 as YNNKEL (reference sequence). The CDR3 loop is CASSHSGAGNEQFF.

The chain is built from TRBV20-1 and TRBJ1-3. The germline CDR1 and CDR2 sequences are DFQATT and SNEGSKA (reference sequence). This CDR3 contains 14 residues. This chain's CDR3 is CSAREVGSGNTIYF.

The chain employs TRBV20-1 and TRBJ2-3; TCRdb's D call, TRBD1, is unchecked because there is no DNA. The CDR3 totals 14 residues. The germline V gene has CDR1 DFQATT and CDR2 SNEGSKA (reference sequence). CDR3 region: CSLRAGGIGDTQYF.

This chain uses TRBV15 with TRBJ2-1; TCRdb's D gene call, TRBD2, goes unchecked for lack of DNA. In germline, CDR1 is LNHNV, CDR2 YYDKDF (reference sequence). The CDR3 is made up of 14 amino acids. CDR3 protein: CATSRGTSDNEQFF.

The gene calls are TRBV12-3 or TRBV12-4 and TRBJ2-1; with no DNA, the TCRdb D assignment of TRBD1 cannot be verified. This CDR3 comprises 14 residues. CDR3 residues: CATRGTGKYNEQFF.

This sequence joins TRBV29-1 and TRBJ2-5; TCRdb's D call of TRBD2 is untestable without DNA. Per the germline V gene, CDR1 is SQVTM and CDR2 is ANQGSEA. The CDR3 length is 16 residues. CDR3 sequence: CSVGGLRRTGEETQYF.

The CDR3 here is CASSGARQGNEQFF. V is TRBV5-1 and J is TRBJ2-1; TCRdb's D gene call, TRBD1, goes unchecked for lack of DNA. This CDR3 comprises 14 residues. The germline V gene has CDR1 SGHRS and CDR2 YFSETQ.

The rearrangement joins TRBV24-1 to TRBJ2-1; TCRdb names TRBD1, which stays unverified in the absence of DNA. In germline, CDR1 is KGHDR, CDR2 SFDVKD. The CDR3 has 15 amino acids. CDR3 sequence reads: CATGTGGSSYNEQFF.

The rearrangement joins TRBV6-5 to TRBJ2-2; without DNA, the TCRdb call of TRBD2 cannot be checked. This CDR3 is 16 amino acids long. In germline, CDR1 is MNHEY, CDR2 SVGAGI. The CDR3 spells CASSYRGGGFTGELFF.

The rearrangement joins TRBV30 to TRBJ1-6; TCRdb picks TRBD1, but there is no DNA to check that call. In germline, CDR1 is GTSNPN, CDR2 SVGIG (reference sequence). The length of the CDR3 is 13 residues. CDR3 loop: CAWSGTGVSPLHF.

The rearrangement uses TRBV15 and TRBJ2-2; TCRdb's D call of TRBD2 is untestable without DNA. Germline-derived CDR1 and CDR2 are LNHNV and YYDKDF (reference sequence). The CDR3 is made up of 14 amino acids. CDR3 protein: CATSRDGTYGELFF.

The rearrangement joins TRBV12-3 or TRBV12-4 to TRBJ2-5; the D gene TCRdb calls, TRBD1, cannot be checked with no DNA. This CDR3 spans 14 amino acids. The CDR3 region is CASSLGTGVETQYF.

This chain joins TRBV12-3 or TRBV12-4 and TRBJ2-1; there is no DNA to check the TCRdb D call of TRBD2. The CDR3 spans 17 residues. The CDR3 loop is CASSPLTSGRLYNEQFF.

CDR3 amino acids: CSARFSRELDTQYF. The chain carries TRBV20-1 and TRBJ2-3; the TCRdb D gene call, TRBD2, has no DNA to confirm it. The CDR3 has 14 residues. Germline CDR1 reads DFQATT; CDR2 reads SNEGSKA (reference sequence).

The CDR3 is CSVQGTGYGYTF. The gene calls are TRBV29-1 and TRBJ1-2; the TCRdb call, TRBD1, lacks DNA for checking. Per germline, CDR1 SQVTM and CDR2 ANQGSEA. The CDR3 is 12 residues long.

The V gene is TRBV12-3 or TRBV12-4, the J gene TRBJ1-5; without DNA, the TCRdb call of TRBD1 cannot be checked. The CDR3 has 15 residues. The CDR3 reads CASSTTGGAGQPQHF.

The V call is TRBV10-3, the J call TRBJ1-2. The CDR3 is made up of 13 amino acids. Germline V gene data show CDR1 as ENHRY and CDR2 as SYGVKD. This chain's CDR3 is CAIRPAINYGYTF.

The chain has TRBV29-1 and TRBJ2-5; TCRdb names TRBD1, which stays unverified in the absence of DNA. CDR1 and CDR2 (germline): SQVTM, ANQGSEA. The CDR3 is 14 amino acids. CDR3 residues: CSVERTGAAETQYF.

This chain joins TRBV29-1 and TRBJ1-2. The germline CDR1 and CDR2 sequences are SQVTM and ANQGSEA. The CDR3 extends over 12 amino acids. CDR3 sequence reads: CITQGPGYGYTF. Based on the CDR3 plus reference TRBV29-1 and TRBJ1-2, the full variable domain is SAVISQKPSRDICQRGTSLTIQCQVDSQVTMMFWYRQQPGQSLTLIATANQGSEATYESGFVIDKFPISRPNLTFSTLTVSNMSPEDSSIYLCITQGPGYGYTFGSGTRLTVV.